This passage covers 27 T cell receptor beta chains from one sample sequenced in a study of graft-versus-host responses after intestinal transplantation. Profiling relied on immunoSEQ multiplex PCR, and the TCRdb table lists in-frame clones only, not all of them. The sample yields about 130,000 clones, about 93% seen once. Their specific antigens are unknown. Source: unstimulated CD4+ T cells sorted from spleen or lymph node cells, taken before intestinal transplant. These receptors were collected from a human donor who received an intestinal transplant.

The chain carries TRBV18 and TRBJ2-3, with D maybe TRBD2 (5 bases). CDR1 and CDR2 (germline): KGHSH, LQKENI. The CDR3 extends over 18 amino acids. V dropped 1 base and J dropped 0 bases, with 17 bases sitting between them. CDR3 DNA: TGTGCCAGCTCACCACTCCAAACGACGGGATTTAGCACAGATACGCAGTATTTT. The encoded protein is CASSPLQTTGFSTDTQYF.

This clone was counted between two and nine times. This sequence joins TRBV15 and TRBJ1-2; 9 positions match TRBD1. V shed 1 base, J shed 8 bases, and the junction held 5 bases outside the gene matches. Germline CDR1 reads LNHNV; CDR2 reads YYDKDF (reference sequence). There are 14 residues in the CDR3. The CDR3 nucleotides read TGTGCCACCAGCAGAGGACAGGGGGAGGGCGGCTACACCTTC. Its protein is CATSRGQGEGGYTF.

The gene calls are TRBV28 and TRBJ1-1; D ambiguous. CDR1 MDHEN and CDR2 SYDVKM come from the germline V gene. The CDR3 length is 12 residues. V dropped 9 bases and J dropped 4 bases, with 12 bases sitting between them. The CDR3, as DNA: TGTGCCAGTCGAATTGGCCCCACTGAAGCTTTCTTT. Its translation: CASRIGPTEAFF.

The V and J genes are TRBV5-1 and TRBJ2-1; 13 positions match TRBD2. Unmatched junction bases numbered 11, after V lost 4 bases and J lost 10 bases. CDR3 size: 16 residues. CDR1 and CDR2 (germline): SGHRS, YFSETQ. CDR3 bases: TGCGCCAGCAGCGACGGACTAGCGGGAGCCATCAAGGAGCAGTTCTTC. Amino acid sequence: CASSDGLAGAIKEQFF.

The chain uses TRBV10-3 and TRBJ2-2; D might be TRBD2 (7 bases). The CDR3 is 16 residues long. The germline V gene encodes CDR1 ENHRY and CDR2 SYGVKD. Trimming took off 4 bases at V and 3 bases at J, with 15 bases between the two ends. CDR3 bases: TGTGCCATCAGTGCAAAACAGGGAGGGGACACCGGGGAGCTGTTTTTT. It is translated as CAISAKQGGDTGELFF.

The CDR3 DNA sequence: TGTGCCAGCAGTGAATGGTCAGTTAATACGCAGTATTTT. It is translated as CASSEWSVNTQYF. This sequence joins TRBV25-1 and TRBJ2-3; the D is unclear. Germline CDR1 MGHDK, CDR2 SYGVNS. V was shortened by 1 base and J by 7 bases, with 9 bases between the two germline ends. This CDR3 comprises 13 residues.

The rearrangement joins TRBV7-9 to TRBJ2-4; 8 bases align to TRBD1. Per germline, CDR1 SEHNR and CDR2 FQNEAQ (reference sequence). The CDR3 runs to 16 residues. J lost 3 bases, V lost 5 bases, and 9 bases had no gene match. The DNA of the CDR3 is TGTGCCAGCAGCCCGCCTGGACAGGGCGTCAAAAACATTCAGTACTTC. Translating gives CASSPPGQGVKNIQYF.

The J gene is TRBJ1-6, the V gene TRBV4-1; TRBD1 is a possible D gene (6 bases). The germline V gene has CDR1 MGHRA and CDR2 YSYEKL. The CDR3 consists of 18 residues. The germline V and J ends were trimmed by 0 bases and 0 bases, with 12 bases remaining between them. CDR3 bases: TGCGCCAGCAGCCAAGATACAGGGTCCAGCTCCTATAATTCACCCCTCCACTTT. Amino acids: CASSQDTGSSSYNSPLHF.

The chain is built from TRBV18 and TRBJ1-3, with 7 bases matching TRBD1. This CDR3 contains 16 residues. Trimming cost V 4 bases and J 0 bases; bases outside gene matches: 6. Germline CDR1 and CDR2: KGHSH and LQKENI. The CDR3 region has the DNA TGTGCCAGCTCACTCGACAGGGTAGGCTCTGGAAACACCATATATTTT. This gives the protein CASSLDRVGSGNTIYF.

The V gene is TRBV7-2, the J gene TRBJ2-3; D gene uncertain. This CDR3 is built from 14 residues. The V gene lost 4 bases and the J gene lost 0 bases, with 8 bases spanning the gap. Germline values: CDR1 SGHTA, CDR2 FQGNSA. The CDR3 protein is CASSSVSSTDTQYF. The CDR3 nucleotides are TGTGCCAGCAGCTCGGTATCTAGCACAGATACGCAGTATTTT.

The V call is TRBV28, the J call TRBJ2-2, with D hard to call. CDR3 length: 17 residues. The V end lost 6 bases, the J end lost 6 bases, and 23 bases lay between the germline ends. The germline V gene encodes CDR1 MDHEN and CDR2 SYDVKM. The DNA for the CDR3 is TGTGCCAGCAGCCAGCACAGTGTCCAGTTGATGGCCGGGGAGCTGTTTTTT. It is translated as CASSQHSVQLMAGELFF.

The V and J genes are TRBV5-6 and TRBJ1-1; D gene uncertain. Trimming shortened V by 5 bases and J by 1 base, and 15 bases separated the two germline ends. CDR3 length: 15 residues. Germline V gives CDR1 SGHDT, CDR2 YYEEEE. The CDR3 DNA reads TGTGCCAGCAGAACCCGGGGTACGAAGAACACTGAAGCTTTCTTT. Its translation is CASRTRGTKNTEAFF.

The genes are TRBV5-1 and TRBJ1-5, with D possibly being TRBD1 (5 bases). V lost 2 bases and J 5 bases, leaving 17 bases between the germline ends. Germline values: CDR1 SGHRS, CDR2 YFSETQ. CDR3 length equals 16 residues. The CDR3 DNA is TGCGCCAGCAGCTTACATCCGGGACGGGAGGATCAGCCCCAGCATTTT. Translated, it gives CASSLHPGREDQPQHF.

This clone was seen a single time. The genes are TRBV5-6 and TRBJ1-5; possibly TRBD1 for D (5 bases). CDR1 and CDR2 from the germline V gene are SGHDT and YYEEEE. The CDR3 is 13 residues long. With 1 base removed from V and 7 bases from J, the gap between germline ends came to 9 bases. Written as DNA, the CDR3 is TGTGCCAGCAGCTTGCGGGGGAAACAGCCCCAGCATTTT. Translating gives CASSLRGKQPQHF.

Comment on this clone: At one end the junction does not follow the germline gene, possibly because of a read error. The gene calls are TRBV7-7 and TRBJ2-7; 8 bases match TRBD1. Germline CDR1 reads SSHAT; CDR2 reads FNYEAQ (reference sequence). The CDR3 runs 15 residues. CDR3 nucleotides: TGTGCTAGCAGCTTAGCGCGAGGACAGGGTTACGAGCAGTACTTC. Encoded protein: CASSLARGQGYEQYF.

The chain is built from TRBV7-2 and TRBJ2-6; D is uncertain. Germline loops: CDR1 SGHTA, CDR2 FQGNSA. Trimming removed 5 bases from V and 5 bases from J, with 22 bases in between. This CDR3 comprises 18 residues. The CDR3 loop is CASSRRSRRQSRANVLTF. CDR3 sequence (DNA): TGTGCCAGCAGCAGACGTTCCAGACGACAAAGTCGGGCCAACGTCCTGACTTTC.

The sample holds one count of this clone. The chain combines TRBV9 with TRBJ2-7; D is unclear. CDR1 is SGDLS and CDR2 is YYNGEE in the germline V gene. The CDR3 has 13 residues. The germline V and J ends were trimmed by 0 bases and 3 bases, with 7 bases remaining between them. DNA for the CDR3: TGTGCCAGCAGCGTAGGGGCACGCTACGAGCAGTACTTC. It encodes CASSVGARYEQYF.

V and J are TRBV9 and TRBJ1-6; D is unclear. The CDR3 consists of 13 residues. Germline CDR1 and CDR2: SGDLS and YYNGEE. Trimming took 4 bases from V and 8 from J, leaving 10 bases between them. DNA for the CDR3: TGTGCCAGCAGCCCCCGGCACGATTCACCCCTCCACTTT. It encodes CASSPRHDSPLHF.

This clone was detected a few times. CDR3 loop: CASSLDRGGNEQFF. Here the CDR3 DNA reads TGTGCCAGCAGCTTAGATCGGGGGGGGAATGAGCAGTTCTTC. This rearrangement joins TRBV7-6 to TRBJ2-1; the match to TRBD2 covers 8 bases. From germline, CDR1 is SGHVS and CDR2 FNYEAQ. This CDR3 comprises 14 residues. V was clipped by 1 base and J by 7 bases; unmatched bases: 3. Based on the CDR3 plus reference TRBV7-6 and TRBJ2-1, the full variable domain is GAGVSQSPRYKVTKRGQDVALRCDPISGHVSLYWYRQALGQGPEFLTYFNYEAQQDKSGLPNDRFSAERPEGSISTLTIQRTEQRDSAMYRCASSLDRGGNEQFFGPGTRLTVL.

The chain has TRBV7-6 and TRBJ2-3; TRBD2 aligns across 11 bases. This CDR3 contains 14 residues. Germline V CDR1 and CDR2: SGHVS, FNYEAQ. Trimming removed 5 bases from V and 7 bases from J; junction bases left unmatched: 5. CDR3 sequence (DNA): TGTGCCAGCAGCCCGGGACTAGCGGCGTATACGCAGTATTTT. This encodes CASSPGLAAYTQYF.

The J gene is TRBJ1-1, the V gene TRBV11-2, with no clear D. V was trimmed by 1 base and J by 11 bases, leaving 14 bases between them. Germline V gene data show CDR1 as SGHAT and CDR2 as FQNNGV. The CDR3 is made up of 13 amino acids. This chain's CDR3 is CASSLVAPGGAFF. CDR3 sequence (DNA): TGTGCCAGCAGCTTAGTTGCCCCGGGAGGTGCTTTCTTT.

The J gene is TRBJ2-7, the V gene TRBV6-5; TRBD1 matches 7 bases. Trimming took 9 bases from V and 2 from J; bases not matched to a gene: 13. Germline CDR1 MNHEY, CDR2 SVGAGI. The CDR3 is made up of 15 amino acids. CDR3 DNA sequence: TGTGCCAGTGGAGGTCTGACAGGGATCACCTACGAGCAGTACTTC. Residues: CASGGLTGITYEQYF.

The CDR3 sequence is CASSQDRTSYEQYF. CDR3 sequence (DNA): TGTGCCAGTAGCCAAGACAGGACCTCCTACGAGCAGTACTTC. The J gene is TRBJ2-7, the V gene TRBV19, with D maybe TRBD1 (6 bases). The germline V and J ends were trimmed by 6 bases and 0 bases, with 12 bases remaining between them. CDR1 is LNHDA and CDR2 is SQIVND in the germline V gene (reference sequence). This CDR3 region has 14 residues.

This clone was counted a single time. The chain has TRBV5-1 and TRBJ2-7; 7 bases agree with TRBD2. The CDR3 sequence is 14 residues long. Germline CDR1 SGHRS, CDR2 YFSETQ. Trimming at V came to 1 base and at J to 12 bases, leaving 13 bases not matched to a gene. The CDR3 protein is CASSLLPGGSEGYF. As DNA, the CDR3 is TGCGCCAGCAGCTTGTTGCCGGGAGGCTCCGAGGGGTACTTC.

This chain joins TRBV5-5 and TRBJ2-6; TRBD1 might be the D (5 bases). CDR3 length: 15 amino acids. V was pared by 4 bases and J by 4 bases, with 12 bases between. Per germline, CDR1 SGHKS and CDR2 YYEKEE (reference sequence). CDR3 in amino acids: CASSTRVDGANVLTF. Written as DNA, the CDR3 is TGTGCCAGCAGCACCAGGGTTGACGGGGCCAACGTCCTGACTTTC.

V gene TRBV28 combines with J gene TRBJ2-6, with D possibly matching TRBD1 (5 bases). Trimming removed 4 bases at V and 0 bases at J, with 16 bases between. Germline V gene data show CDR1 as MDHEN and CDR2 as SYDVKM. The CDR3 is 18 amino acids. The CDR3 loop reads CASSWVQGTISGANVLTF. The CDR3 DNA follows: TGTGCCAGCAGTTGGGTCCAGGGAACCATCTCTGGGGCCAACGTCCTGACTTTC.

The rearrangement uses TRBV7-2 and TRBJ2-1, with TRBD2 matching 7 bases. Germline CDR1 reads SGHTA; CDR2 reads FQGNSA. V dropped 5 bases and J dropped 4; count of bases not matched to a gene: 8. The CDR3 loop spans 15 amino acids. Here the CDR3 DNA reads TGTGCCAGCAGCCGGGTCGGGACTACATACAATGAGCAGTTCTTC. This encodes CASSRVGTTYNEQFF.